This record covers a single TCR beta chain. What it binds is unknown. The sample comes from a study of cytomegalovirus exposure and HLA in healthy donors. Study conclusions and caveats: Equally common other TCR beta chains were less clonally expanded than HLA-associated ones, a later analysis found.

Germline V gene lookup returns CDR1 SGHDT and CDR2 YYEEEE. Trimming removed 4 bases from V and 2 bases from J, with 10 bases in between. The CDR3 length is 14 residues. The PCR contained 60 Vbeta and 13 Jbeta primers. The repertoire was sequenced with immunoSEQ multiplex PCR; TCRdb's copy has only in-frame clones and lacks some. The sample yields 210,000 or so clones, under 85% seen once. The chain couples TRBV5-6 to TRBJ1-5; tentatively, D is TRBD1 (6 bases). This TCR was sampled from a woman in her forties or fifties in good health and CMV-seropositive. The sequencing sample was made of PBMCs. The CDR3 DNA follows: TGTGCCAGCAGCATGGGACATCGCAATCAGCCCCAGCATTTT. It yields the protein CASSMGHRNQPQHF.